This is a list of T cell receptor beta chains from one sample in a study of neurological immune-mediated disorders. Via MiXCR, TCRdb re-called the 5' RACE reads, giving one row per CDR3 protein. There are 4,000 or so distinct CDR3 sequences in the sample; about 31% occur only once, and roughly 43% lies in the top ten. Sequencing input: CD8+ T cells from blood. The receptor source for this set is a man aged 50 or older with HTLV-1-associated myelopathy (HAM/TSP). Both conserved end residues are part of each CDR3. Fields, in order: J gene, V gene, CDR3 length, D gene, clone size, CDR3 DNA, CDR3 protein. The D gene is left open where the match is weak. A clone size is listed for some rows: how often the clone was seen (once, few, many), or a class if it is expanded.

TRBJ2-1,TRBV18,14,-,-,TGTGCCAGCTCACCGCAGGGGTACTACAATGAGCAGTTCTTC,CASSPQGYYNEQFF
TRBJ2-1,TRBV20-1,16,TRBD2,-,TGCAGTGCTAGAGATTATGATGGACTAGCGGGAGTGGAGCAGTTCTTC,CSARDYDGLAGVEQFF
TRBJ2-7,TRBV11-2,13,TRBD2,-,TGTGCCAGCAGCTTAGGTACTAGCGGGGAGCAGTACTTC,CASSLGTSGEQYF
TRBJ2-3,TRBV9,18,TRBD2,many,TGTGCCAGCAGCGCCCAGGCTAGCGGGATCCTAAGCACAGATACGCAGTATTTT,CASSAQASGILSTDTQYF
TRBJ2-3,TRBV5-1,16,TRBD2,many,TGCGCCAGCAGCCCGGGGACTAGCGGCCTCACAGATACGCAGTATTTT,CASSPGTSGLTDTQYF
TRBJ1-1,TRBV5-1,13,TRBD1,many,TGCGCCAGCACCGACAGGGGAAGCTATGAAGCTTTCTTT,CASTDRGSYEAFF
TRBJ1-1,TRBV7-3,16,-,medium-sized,TGTGCCAGCAGCTTAATAAGGGGGGCGGAGGCCACTGAAGCTTTCTTT,CASSLIRGAEATEAFF
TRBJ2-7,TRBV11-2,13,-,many,TGTGCCAGCAGCTTAGATCTAGGCTACGAGCAGTACTTC,CASSLDLGYEQYF
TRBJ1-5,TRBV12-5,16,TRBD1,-,TGTGCTAGTGGTCCACGGGACAGCCACCGTTATCAGCCCCAGCATTTT,CASGPRDSHRYQPQHF
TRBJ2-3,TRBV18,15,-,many,TGTGCCAGCTCACCTGACAGAATGAACGCAGATACGCAGTATTTT,CASSPDRMNADTQYF
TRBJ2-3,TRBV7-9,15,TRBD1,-,TGTGCCAGCATCGGGGACAGGATGACAACAGATACGCAGTATTTT,CASIGDRMTTDTQYF
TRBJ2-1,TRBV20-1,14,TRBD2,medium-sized,TGCAGTGCTGGGGCCACTAGCGGTTACAATGAGCAGTTCTTC,CSAGATSGYNEQFF
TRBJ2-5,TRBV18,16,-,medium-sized,TGTGCCAGCTCACCACCTCGACAGGGAGGCGGAGAGACCCAGTACTTC,CASSPPRQGGGETQYF
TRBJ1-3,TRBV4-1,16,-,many,TGCGCCAGCAGCCAGGCCGGCGGGGGTCAGAAAAACACCATATATTTT,CASSQAGGGQKNTIYF
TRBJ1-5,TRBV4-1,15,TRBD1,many,TGCGCCAGCAGCCAAGGACAGGGGGAGGGTCAGCCCCAGCATTTT,CASSQGQGEGQPQHF
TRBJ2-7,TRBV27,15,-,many,TGTGCCAGCAGACCCCTCGGGACTGCTCCCTACGAGCAGTACTTC,CASRPLGTAPYEQYF
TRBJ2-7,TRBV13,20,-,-,-,CASSFYICSASPLGAEEQYF
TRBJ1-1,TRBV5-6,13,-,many,TGTGCCAGCAGCACCCGTTTGAACACTGAAGCTTTCTTT,CASSTRLNTEAFF
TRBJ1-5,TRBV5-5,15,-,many,TGTGCCAGCAGCTTGTTAGGAGGGAGCAATCAGCCCCAGCATTTT,CASSLLGGSNQPQHF
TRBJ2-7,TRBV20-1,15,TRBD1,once,TGCAGTGCTAGTGCCAGGGGGCCTAACTCCTACGAGCAGTACTTC,CSASARGPNSYEQYF
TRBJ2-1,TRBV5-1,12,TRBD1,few,TGCGCCAGCAGCTCGACAGGGAATGAGCAGTTCTTC,CASSSTGNEQFF
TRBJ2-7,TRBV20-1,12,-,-,TGCAGTGCTGCCGGGCCCCCCTACGAGCAGTACTTC,CSAAGPPYEQYF
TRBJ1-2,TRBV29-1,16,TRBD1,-,TGCAGCGTTGGAGCACCGGAACAGGGGGCCGGCTATGGCTACACCTTC,CSVGAPEQGAGYGYTF
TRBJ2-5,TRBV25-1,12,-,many,TGTGCCAGCAGTGAGTTGGGAGAGACCCAGTACTTC,CASSELGETQYF
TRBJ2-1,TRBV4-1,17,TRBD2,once,TGCGCCAGCAGCCAAGATTTCAGCGGGAGGGGCTACAATGAGCAGTTCTTC,CASSQDFSGRGYNEQFF
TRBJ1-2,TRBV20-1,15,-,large,TGCAGTGCTAGAGATCGGCAGGAAGCTAACTATGGCTACACCTTC,CSARDRQEANYGYTF
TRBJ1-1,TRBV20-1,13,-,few,TGCAGTGCTACCCATGGGGGTAACACTGAAGCTTTCTTT,CSATHGGNTEAFF
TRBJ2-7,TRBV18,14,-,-,TGTGCCAGCTCGCCCCCCGAGGGATACTACGAGCAGTACTTC,CASSPPEGYYEQYF
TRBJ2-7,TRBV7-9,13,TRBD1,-,TGTGCCAGCATCACGGACAGGGCCCTCGAGCAGTACTTC,CASITDRALEQYF
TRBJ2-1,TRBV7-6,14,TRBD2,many,TGTGCCAGCAGCTTAGGAGCGGGAGGTCTTGAGCAGTTCTTC,CASSLGAGGLEQFF
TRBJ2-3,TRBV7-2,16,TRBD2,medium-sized,TGTGCCAGCAGCTCAGGGACTAGCGGGGGCGGTGATACGCAGTATTTT,CASSSGTSGGGDTQYF
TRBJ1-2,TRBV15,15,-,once,TGTGCCACCAGCAGAGATCGGACCAACTCCTATGGCTACACCTTC,CATSRDRTNSYGYTF
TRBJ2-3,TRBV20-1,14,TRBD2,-,TGCAGTGCCAGCGTAGCGGGGAGATTAGATACGCAGTATTTT,CSASVAGRLDTQYF
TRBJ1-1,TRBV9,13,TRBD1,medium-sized,TGTGCCAGCAGCGCGGACAGGGGCGCTGAAGCTTTCTTT,CASSADRGAEAFF
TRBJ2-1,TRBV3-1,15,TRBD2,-,TGTGCCAGCAGCCTGCCGGGACTAGCCGTCAATGAGCAGTTCTTC,CASSLPGLAVNEQFF
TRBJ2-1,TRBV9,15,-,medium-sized,TGTGCCAGCAGCGTAAATCGGCAGGGAGGAGATGAGCAGTTCTTC,CASSVNRQGGDEQFF
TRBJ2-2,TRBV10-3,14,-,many,TGTGCCATCAGTGAGGGACACGGCACCGGGGAGCTGTTTTTT,CAISEGHGTGELFF
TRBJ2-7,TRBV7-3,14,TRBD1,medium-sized,TGTGCCAGCAGCCCCGCCCAGGGGGCGTACGAGCAGTACTTC,CASSPAQGAYEQYF